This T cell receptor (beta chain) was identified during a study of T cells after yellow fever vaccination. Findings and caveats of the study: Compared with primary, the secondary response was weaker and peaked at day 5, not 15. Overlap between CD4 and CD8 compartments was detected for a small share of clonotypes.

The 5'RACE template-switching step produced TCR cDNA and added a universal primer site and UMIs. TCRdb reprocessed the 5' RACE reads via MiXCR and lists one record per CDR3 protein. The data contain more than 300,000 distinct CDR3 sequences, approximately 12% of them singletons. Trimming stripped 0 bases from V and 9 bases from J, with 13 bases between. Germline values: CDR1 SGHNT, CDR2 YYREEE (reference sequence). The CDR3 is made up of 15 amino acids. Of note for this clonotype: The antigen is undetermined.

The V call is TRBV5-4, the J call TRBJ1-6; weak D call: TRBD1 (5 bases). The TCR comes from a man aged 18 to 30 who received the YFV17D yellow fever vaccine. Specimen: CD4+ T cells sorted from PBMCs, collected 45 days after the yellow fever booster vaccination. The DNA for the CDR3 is TGTGCCAGCAGCTTGGGAGGGGCTAGTCCTTCACCCCTCCACTTT. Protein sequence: CASSLGGASPSPLHF. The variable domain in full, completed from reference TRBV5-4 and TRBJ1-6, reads ETGVTQSPTHLIKTRGQQVTLRCSSQSGHNTVSWYQQALGQGPQFIFQYYREEENGRGNFPPRFSGLQFPNYSSELNVNALELDDSALYLCASSLGGASPSPLHFGNGTRLTVT.